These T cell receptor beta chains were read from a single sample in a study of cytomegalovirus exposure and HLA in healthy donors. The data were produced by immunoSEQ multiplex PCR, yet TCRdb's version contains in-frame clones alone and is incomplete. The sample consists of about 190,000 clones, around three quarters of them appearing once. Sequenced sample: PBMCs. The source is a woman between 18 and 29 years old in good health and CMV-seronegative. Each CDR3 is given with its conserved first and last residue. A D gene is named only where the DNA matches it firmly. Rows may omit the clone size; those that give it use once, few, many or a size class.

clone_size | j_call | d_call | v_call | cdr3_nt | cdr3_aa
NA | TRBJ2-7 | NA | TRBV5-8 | TGTGCCAGCAGCGGACAAAGAGCAGGGTATACCTACGAGCAGTACTTC | CASSGQRAGYTYEQYF
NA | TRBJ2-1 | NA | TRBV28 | TGTGCCAGCCCCCCAGCGGGTTCAATAAATGAGCAGTTCTTC | CASPPAGSINEQFF
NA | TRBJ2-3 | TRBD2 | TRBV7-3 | TGTGCCAGCAGCTTGACCGGGACTAGCGGGGGGTGGGGCACAGATACGCAGTATTTT | CASSLTGTSGGWGTDTQYF
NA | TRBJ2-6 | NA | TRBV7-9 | TGTGCCACCACCGGGGGATCTGGGGCCAACGTCCTGACTTTC | CATTGGSGANVLTF
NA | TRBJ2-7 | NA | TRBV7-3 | TGTGCCAGCAGCTTAGGGACCGGGAGTGTATACGAGCAGTACTTC | CASSLGTGSVYEQYF
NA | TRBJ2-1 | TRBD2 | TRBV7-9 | TGTGCCAGCAGCAGGACTAGCGGGGGCCCCTACAATGAGCAGTTCTTC | CASSRTSGGPYNEQFF
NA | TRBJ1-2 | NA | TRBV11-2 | TGTGCCAGCAGCTTAGAACGGGTTAACTATGGCTACACCTTC | CASSLERVNYGYTF
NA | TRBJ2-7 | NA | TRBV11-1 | TGTGCCAGCACAGAAGGGGGTTTCGCCTACGAGCAGTACTTC | CASTEGGFAYEQYF
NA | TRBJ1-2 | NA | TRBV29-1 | TGCAGCGTTGTTGGCCCCGGACAGCCAACTAACTATGGCTACACCTTC | CSVVGPGQPTNYGYTF
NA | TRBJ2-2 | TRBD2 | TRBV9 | TGTGCCAGCAGCGTCACGGGGGGGGGTACCGGGGAGCTGTTTTTT | CASSVTGGGTGELFF
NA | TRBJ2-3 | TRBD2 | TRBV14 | TGTGCCAGCAGCCCGACTAGCGTAACAACAGATACGCAGTATTTT | CASSPTSVTTDTQYF
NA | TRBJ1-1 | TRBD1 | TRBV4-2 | TGTGCCAGCAGCCAAGAAGGACAGGGGAACACTGAAGCTTTCTTT | CASSQEGQGNTEAFF
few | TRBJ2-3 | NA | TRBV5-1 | TGCGCCAGCAGCTTGGGACTAGACACAGATACGCAGTATTTT | CASSLGLDTDTQYF
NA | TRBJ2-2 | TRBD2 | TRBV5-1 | TGCGCCAGCAGCTTAGGGACTAGCGGGAGGAAAACCGGGGAGCTGTTTTTT | CASSLGTSGRKTGELFF
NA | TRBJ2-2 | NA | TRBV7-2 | TGTGCCAGCAAGAGCCATTCGACAGGACCCACCGGGGAGCTGTTTTTT | CASKSHSTGPTGELFF
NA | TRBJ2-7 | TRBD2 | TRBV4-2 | TGTGCCAGCAGCCAAGACCGTGGTTTCAGCGGGGCCTCCTACGAGCAGTACTTC | CASSQDRGFSGASYEQYF
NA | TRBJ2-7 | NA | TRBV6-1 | TGTGCCAGCAGTGAAACGGACAGCTACGAGCAGTACTTC | CASSETDSYEQYF
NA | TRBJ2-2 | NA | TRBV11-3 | TGTGCCAGCAGCTCGGGACACCGAACGTCCACCGGGGAGCTGTTTTTT | CASSSGHRTSTGELFF
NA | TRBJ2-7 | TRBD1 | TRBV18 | TGTGCCAGCTCACCCCGGACAGGGGGCAACGAGCAGTACTTC | CASSPRTGGNEQYF
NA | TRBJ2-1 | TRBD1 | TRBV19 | TGTGCCAGTAGTATTCGACAGGGTTGGGATGAGCAGTTCTTC | CASSIRQGWDEQFF
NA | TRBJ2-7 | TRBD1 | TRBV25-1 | TGTGCCAGCAGTGAATCTTGGACAGGGGGACGAGAGCAGTACTTC | CASSESWTGGREQYF
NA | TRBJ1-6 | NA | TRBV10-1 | TGCGCCAGCAGTGTGGGGAGGGTGGGGTCACCCCTCCACTTT | CASSVGRVGSPLHF
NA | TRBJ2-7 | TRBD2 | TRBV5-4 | TGTGCCAGCAGCTTAACGGGAGGAAACGAGCAGTACTTC | CASSLTGGNEQYF
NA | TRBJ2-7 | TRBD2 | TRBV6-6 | TGTGCCAGCAGTTATCTAGCCTCGGGGGGGGAGCAGTACTTC | CASSYLASGGEQYF
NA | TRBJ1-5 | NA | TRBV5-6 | TGTGCCAGCAGCTTGGCCCACTACGGGAATCAGCCCCAGCATTTT | CASSLAHYGNQPQHF
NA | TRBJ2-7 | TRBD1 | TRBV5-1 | TGCGCCAGCAGCCTACAGGGACAGTACGAGCAGTACTTC | CASSLQGQYEQYF
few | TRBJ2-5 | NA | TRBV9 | TGTGCCAGCAGCCTTCACCCGGACATGGGCGAGACCCAGTACTTC | CASSLHPDMGETQYF
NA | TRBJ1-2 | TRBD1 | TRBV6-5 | TGTGCCAGCAGTTTAGGAAGTGGACAGGGGTTACGTGGCTACACCTTC | CASSLGSGQGLRGYTF
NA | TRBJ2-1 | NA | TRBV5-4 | TGTGCCAGCACCGTTGGGGACAAATACAATGAGCAGTTCTTC | CASTVGDKYNEQFF
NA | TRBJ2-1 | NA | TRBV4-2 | TGTGCCAGCAGCCCTCGGGGACGGGGGAGCTCCTACAATGAGCAGTTCTTC | CASSPRGRGSSYNEQFF
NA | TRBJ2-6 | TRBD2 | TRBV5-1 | TGCGCCAGCAGCTTGGAACCTAGCGGGACAAACTCTGGGGCCAACGTCCTGACTTTC | CASSLEPSGTNSGANVLTF
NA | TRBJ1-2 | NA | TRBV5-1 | TGCGCCAGCAGCTTGAACAGGAACTATGGCTACACCTTC | CASSLNRNYGYTF
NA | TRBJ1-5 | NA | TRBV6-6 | TGTGCCAGCAGTTACGCGGGGGATGCGATCAATCAGCCCCAGCATTTT | CASSYAGDAINQPQHF
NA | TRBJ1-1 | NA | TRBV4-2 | TGTGCCAGCAGCCAAGAGGAGTCCGTTTACACTGAAGCTTTCTTT | CASSQEESVYTEAFF
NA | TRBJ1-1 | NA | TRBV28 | TGTGCCAGCAGTTTTTATCACGGGGGGGGCACTGAAGCTTTCTTT | CASSFYHGGGTEAFF
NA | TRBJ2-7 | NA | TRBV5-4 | TGTGCCAGCACGTTGGGGGACTCCTCCTACGAGCAGTACTTC | CASTLGDSSYEQYF
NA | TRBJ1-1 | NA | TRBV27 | TGTGCCAGAAACTATAGGGAGAAGAGAGATGAAGCTTTCTTT | CARNYREKRDEAFF
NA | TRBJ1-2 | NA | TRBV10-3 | TGTGCCATCAGTGAGAGCTCAAGAGGGTACTATGGCTACACCTTC | CAISESSRGYYGYTF
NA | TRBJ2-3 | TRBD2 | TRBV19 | TGTGCCAGTAGTATCGGACTAGCACTCGACACAGATACGCAGTATTTT | CASSIGLALDTDTQYF
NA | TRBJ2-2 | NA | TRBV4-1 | TGCGCCAGCAGCCAAGACGGGAACACCGGGGAGCTGTTTTTT | CASSQDGNTGELFF
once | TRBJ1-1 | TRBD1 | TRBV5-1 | TGCGCCAGCAGATGGACAGGGGGCACTGAAGCTTTCTTT | CASRWTGGTEAFF
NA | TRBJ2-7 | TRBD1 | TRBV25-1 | TGTGCCAGCACGGGACAGAGCTCCTACGAGCAGTACTTC | CASTGQSSYEQYF
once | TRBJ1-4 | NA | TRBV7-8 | TGTGCCAGCAGCCGTACAGGGAGGGCGGAAAAACTGTTTTTT | CASSRTGRAEKLFF
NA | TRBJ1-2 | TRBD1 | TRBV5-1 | TGCGCCAGCAGCCCCGGGACAGGGGGTACGCATGGCTACACCTTC | CASSPGTGGTHGYTF
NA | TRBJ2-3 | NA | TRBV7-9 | TGTGCCAGCAGCTCCCCCTTCGAGACAGATACGCAGTATTTT | CASSSPFETDTQYF
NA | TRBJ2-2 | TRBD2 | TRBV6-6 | TGTGCCAGCACCCAGGGACTAGATTACACCGGGGAGCTGTTTTTT | CASTQGLDYTGELFF
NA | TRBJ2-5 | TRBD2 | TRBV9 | TGTGCCAGCAGCCTGCTAGGGACTAGCGGGAGCCTGGGTGGGAGGGAGACCCAGTACTTC | CASSLLGTSGSLGGRETQYF
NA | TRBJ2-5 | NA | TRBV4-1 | TGCGCCAGCAGCCAAGATTCAGGGATACAGACCCAGTACTTC | CASSQDSGIQTQYF
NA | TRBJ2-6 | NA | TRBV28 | TGTGCCAGCAGTTTATGGGCAGGCTCTGGGGCCAACGTCCTGACTTTC | CASSLWAGSGANVLTF